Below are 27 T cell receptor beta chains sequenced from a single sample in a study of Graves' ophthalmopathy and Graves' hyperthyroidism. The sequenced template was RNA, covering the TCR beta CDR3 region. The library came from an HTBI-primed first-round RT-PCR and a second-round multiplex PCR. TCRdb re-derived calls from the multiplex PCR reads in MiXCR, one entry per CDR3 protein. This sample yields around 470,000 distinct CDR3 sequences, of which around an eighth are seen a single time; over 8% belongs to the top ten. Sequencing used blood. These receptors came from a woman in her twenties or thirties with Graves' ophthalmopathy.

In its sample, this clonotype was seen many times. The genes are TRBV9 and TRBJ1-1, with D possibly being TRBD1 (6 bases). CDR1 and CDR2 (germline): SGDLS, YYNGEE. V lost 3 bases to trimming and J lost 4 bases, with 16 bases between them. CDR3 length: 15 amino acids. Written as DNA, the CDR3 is TGTGCCAGCAGCGAGGGGGAGGGTTTACGCACTGAAGCTTTCTTT. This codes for CASSEGEGLRTEAFF.

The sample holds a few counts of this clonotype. CDR3 residues: CASSFTRVEQYF. CDR3 in DNA: TGTGCCAGCAGCTTTACGAGGGTCGAGCAGTACTTC. The rearrangement links TRBV11-2 to TRBJ2-7; D perhaps matches TRBD2 (5 bases). Trimming pared 3 bases from V and 6 bases from J, leaving 9 bases between. CDR3 length: 12 amino acids. Germline CDR1 and CDR2: SGHAT and FQNNGV.

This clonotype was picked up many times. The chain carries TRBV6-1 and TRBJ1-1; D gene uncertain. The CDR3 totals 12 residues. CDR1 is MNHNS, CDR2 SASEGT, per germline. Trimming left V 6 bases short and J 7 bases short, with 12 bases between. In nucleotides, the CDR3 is TGTGCCAGCAGGCAGAGTGGGAGTGAAGCTTTCTTT. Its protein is CASRQSGSEAFF.

This chain's CDR3 is CASSFQGGGIYEQYF. In DNA form, the CDR3 reads TGTGCCAGCAGTTTCCAGGGGGGAGGGATATACGAGCAGTACTTC. The rearrangement joins TRBV28 to TRBJ2-7; D may be TRBD1 or TRBD2 (7 bases each). CDR3 length: 15 residues. V was cut by 3 bases and J by 4 bases, with 16 bases left in between. From germline, CDR1 is MDHEN and CDR2 SYDVKM.

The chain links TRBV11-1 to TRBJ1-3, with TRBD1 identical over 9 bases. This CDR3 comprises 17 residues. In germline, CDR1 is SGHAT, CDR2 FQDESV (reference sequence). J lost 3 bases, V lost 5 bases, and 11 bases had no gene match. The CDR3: CASSPTPGQGNGNTIYF. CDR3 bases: TGTGCCAGCAGCCCGACGCCGGGACAGGGCAATGGAAACACCATATATTTT.

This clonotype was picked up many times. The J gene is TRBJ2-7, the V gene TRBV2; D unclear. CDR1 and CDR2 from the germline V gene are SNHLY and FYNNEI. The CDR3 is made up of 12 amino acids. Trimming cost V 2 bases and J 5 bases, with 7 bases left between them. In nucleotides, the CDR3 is TGTGCCAGCAGTGAACAGTGGGACGAGCAGTACTTC. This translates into CASSEQWDEQYF.

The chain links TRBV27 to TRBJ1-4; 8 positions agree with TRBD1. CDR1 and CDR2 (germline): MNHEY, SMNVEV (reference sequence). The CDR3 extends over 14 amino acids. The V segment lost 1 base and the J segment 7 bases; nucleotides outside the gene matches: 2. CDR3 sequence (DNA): TGTGCCAGCAGTTTATTGGGGACAGGTGAAAAACTGTTTTTT. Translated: CASSLLGTGEKLFF.

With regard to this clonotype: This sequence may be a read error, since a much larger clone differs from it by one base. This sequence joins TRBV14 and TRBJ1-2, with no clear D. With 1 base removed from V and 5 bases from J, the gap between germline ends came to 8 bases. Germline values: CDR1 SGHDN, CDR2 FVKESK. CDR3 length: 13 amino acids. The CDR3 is CASSQGNVYGYTF. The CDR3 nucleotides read TGTGCCAGCAGCCAAGGAAATGTGTATGGCTACACCTTC.

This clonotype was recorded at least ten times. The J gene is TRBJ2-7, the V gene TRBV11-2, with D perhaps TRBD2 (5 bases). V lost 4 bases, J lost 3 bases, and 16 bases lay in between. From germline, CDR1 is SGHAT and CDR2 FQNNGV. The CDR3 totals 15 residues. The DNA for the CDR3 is TGTGCCAGCAGCTCGATGGGAGTTGGAGTCTACGAGCAGTACTTC. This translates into CASSSMGVGVYEQYF.

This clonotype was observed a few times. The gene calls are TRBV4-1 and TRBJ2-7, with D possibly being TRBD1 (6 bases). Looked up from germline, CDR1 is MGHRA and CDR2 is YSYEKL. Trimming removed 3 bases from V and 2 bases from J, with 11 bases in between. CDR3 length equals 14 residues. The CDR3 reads CASSHHDRPYEQYF. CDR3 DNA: TGCGCCAGCAGCCACCATGACAGGCCCTACGAGCAGTACTTC.

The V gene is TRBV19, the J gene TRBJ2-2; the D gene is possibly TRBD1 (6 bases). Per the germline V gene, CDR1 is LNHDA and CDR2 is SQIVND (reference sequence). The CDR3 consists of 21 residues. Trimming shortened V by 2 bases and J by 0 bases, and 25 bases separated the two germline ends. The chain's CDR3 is CASSISIRGWTAVSNTGELFF. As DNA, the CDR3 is TGTGCCAGTAGTATATCTATCCGGGGTTGGACAGCTGTATCGAACACCGGGGAGCTGTTTTTT.

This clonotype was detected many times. The CDR3 coding sequence is TGTGCCAGCAGTTCCCTTGGGCTACTAGCCAAAAACATTCAGTACTTC. Protein product: CASSSLGLLAKNIQYF. This chain uses TRBV28 with TRBJ2-4; D gene ambiguous. CDR1 and CDR2 from the germline V gene are MDHEN and SYDVKM. The V gene lost 4 bases and the J gene lost 0 bases, with 13 bases spanning the gap. The CDR3 loop spans 16 amino acids.

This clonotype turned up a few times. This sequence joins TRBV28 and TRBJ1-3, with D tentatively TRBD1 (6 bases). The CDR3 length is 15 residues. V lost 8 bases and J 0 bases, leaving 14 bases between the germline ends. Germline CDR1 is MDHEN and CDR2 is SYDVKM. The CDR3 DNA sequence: TGTGCCAGCCGTCTAGAGGGGGGCTCTGGAAACACCATATATTTT. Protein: CASRLEGGSGNTIYF.

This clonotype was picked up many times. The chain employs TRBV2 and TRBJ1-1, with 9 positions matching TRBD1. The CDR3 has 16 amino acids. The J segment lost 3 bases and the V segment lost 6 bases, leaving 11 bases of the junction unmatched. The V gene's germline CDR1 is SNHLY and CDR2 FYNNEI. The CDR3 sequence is CASSLGTGLKYTEAFF. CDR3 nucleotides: TGTGCCAGCAGCCTAGGGACAGGGCTGAAGTACACTGAAGCTTTCTTT.

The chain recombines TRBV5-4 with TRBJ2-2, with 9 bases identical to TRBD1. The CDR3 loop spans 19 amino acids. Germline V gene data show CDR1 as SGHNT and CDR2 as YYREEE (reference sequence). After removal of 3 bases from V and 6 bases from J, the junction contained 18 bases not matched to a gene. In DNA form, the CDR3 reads TGTGCCAGCAGCTCACTACCGGGACAGGGAAGATTCGTCCCCGGGGAGCTGTTTTTT. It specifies CASSSLPGQGRFVPGELFF.

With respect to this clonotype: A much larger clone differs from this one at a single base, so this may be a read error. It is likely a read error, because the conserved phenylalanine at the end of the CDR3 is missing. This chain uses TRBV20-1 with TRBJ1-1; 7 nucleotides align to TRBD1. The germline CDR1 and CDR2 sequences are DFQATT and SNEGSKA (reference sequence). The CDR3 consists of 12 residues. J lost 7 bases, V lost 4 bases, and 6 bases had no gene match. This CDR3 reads CSAKGAVIEAFV. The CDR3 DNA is TGCAGTGCTAAGGGGGCTGTGATTGAAGCTTTCGTT.

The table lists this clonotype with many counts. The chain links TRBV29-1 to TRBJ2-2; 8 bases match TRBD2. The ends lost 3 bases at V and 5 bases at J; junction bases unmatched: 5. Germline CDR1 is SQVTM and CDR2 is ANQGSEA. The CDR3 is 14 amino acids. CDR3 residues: CSVDAGGGTGELFF. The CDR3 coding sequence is TGCAGCGTTGATGCGGGAGGAGGAACCGGGGAGCTGTTTTTT.

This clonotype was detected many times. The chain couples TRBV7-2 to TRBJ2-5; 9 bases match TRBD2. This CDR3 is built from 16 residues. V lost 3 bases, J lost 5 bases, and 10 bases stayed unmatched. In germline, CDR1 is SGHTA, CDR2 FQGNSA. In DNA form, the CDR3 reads TGTGCCAGCAGCTTTGGCGGGGGGGCTCGGCGGGAGACCCAGTACTTC. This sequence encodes CASSFGGGARRETQYF.

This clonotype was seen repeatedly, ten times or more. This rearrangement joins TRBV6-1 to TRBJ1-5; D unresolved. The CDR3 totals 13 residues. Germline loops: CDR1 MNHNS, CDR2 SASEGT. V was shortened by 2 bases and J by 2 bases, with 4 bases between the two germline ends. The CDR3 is CASSERGNQPQHF. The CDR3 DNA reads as TGTGCCAGCAGTGAAAGGGGCAATCAGCCCCAGCATTTT.

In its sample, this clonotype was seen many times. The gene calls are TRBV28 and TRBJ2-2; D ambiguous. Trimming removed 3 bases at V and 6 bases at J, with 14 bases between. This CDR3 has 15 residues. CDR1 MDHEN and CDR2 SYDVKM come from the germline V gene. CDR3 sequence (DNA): TGTGCCAGCAGTTTTCAGGAGATTATCCCCGGGGAGCTGTTTTTT. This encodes CASSFQEIIPGELFF.

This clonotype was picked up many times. CDR3: CAIGGREDSPLHF. CDR3 DNA: TGTGCCATCGGGGGCAGGGAGGATTCACCCCTCCACTTT. The chain combines TRBV10-3 with TRBJ1-6; maybe TRBD1 (6 bases). Germline CDR1 ENHRY, CDR2 SYGVKD. The CDR3 is made up of 13 amino acids. V lost 8 bases, J lost 8 bases, and 13 bases lay in between.

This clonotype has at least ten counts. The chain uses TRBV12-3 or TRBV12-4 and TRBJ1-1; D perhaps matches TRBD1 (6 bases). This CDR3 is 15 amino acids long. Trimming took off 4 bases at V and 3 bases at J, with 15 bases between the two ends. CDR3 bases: TGTGCCAGCAGTTACCCAGGGGAGGGTTACACTGAAGCTTTCTTT. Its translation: CASSYPGEGYTEAFF.

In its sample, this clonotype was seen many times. CDR3 residues: CAWNPDQDSPLHF. The CDR3 region has the DNA TGTGCCTGGAACCCGGACCAGGATTCACCCCTCCACTTT. The rearrangement links TRBV30 to TRBJ1-6; D gene ambiguous. CDR1 is GTSNPN, CDR2 SVGIG, per germline (reference sequence). CDR3 length: 13 amino acids. V was clipped by 4 bases and J by 8 bases, with 12 bases between them.

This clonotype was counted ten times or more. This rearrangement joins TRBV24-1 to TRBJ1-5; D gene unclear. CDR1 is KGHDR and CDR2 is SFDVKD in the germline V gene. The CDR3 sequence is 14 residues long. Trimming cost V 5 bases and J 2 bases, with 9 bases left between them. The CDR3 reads CATSVGLGNQPQHF. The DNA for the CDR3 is TGTGCCACCAGTGTGGGTTTAGGCAATCAGCCCCAGCATTTT.

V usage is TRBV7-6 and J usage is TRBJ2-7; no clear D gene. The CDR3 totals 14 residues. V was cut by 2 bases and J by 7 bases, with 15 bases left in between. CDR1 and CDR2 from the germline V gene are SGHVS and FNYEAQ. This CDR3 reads CASSLMASLNEQYF. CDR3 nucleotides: TGTGCCAGCAGCTTAATGGCCAGCCTGAATGAGCAGTACTTC. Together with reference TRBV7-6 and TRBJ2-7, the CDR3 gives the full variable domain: GAGVSQSPRYKVTKRGQDVALRCDPISGHVSLYWYRQALGQGPEFLTYFNYEAQQDKSGLPNDRFSAERPEGSISTLTIQRTEQRDSAMYRCASSLMASLNEQYFGPGTRLTVT.

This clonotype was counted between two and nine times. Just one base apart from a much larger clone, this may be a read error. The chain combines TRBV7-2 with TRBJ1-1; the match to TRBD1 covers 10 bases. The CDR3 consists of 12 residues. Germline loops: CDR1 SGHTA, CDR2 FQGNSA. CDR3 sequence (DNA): TGTGCCAGCAGCTTACGACAGGGGGCTTTGTGCTTT. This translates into CASSLRQGALCF.

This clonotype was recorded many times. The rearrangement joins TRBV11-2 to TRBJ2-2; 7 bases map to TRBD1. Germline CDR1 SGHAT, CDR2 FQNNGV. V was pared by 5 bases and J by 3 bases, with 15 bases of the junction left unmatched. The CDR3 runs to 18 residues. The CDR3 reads CASSRAEGGVKYTGELFF. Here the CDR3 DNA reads TGTGCCAGCAGCCGGGCGGAAGGGGGCGTAAAATACACCGGGGAGCTGTTTTTT.